Listed here are 17 T cell receptor beta chains from one sample, sequenced in a study of cytomegalovirus exposure and HLA in healthy donors. Primers: 60 Vbeta forward and 13 Jbeta reverse. Clones were sequenced by immunoSEQ multiplex PCR, and TCRdb holds only the in-frame ones, with some missing. The sample lists 180,000 or so clones, 60% to 85% occurring once. Sequencing input: PBMCs. These receptors originate from a female donor in good health and CMV-seronegative.

This clone appeared a few times. Here the CDR3 reads CASSQLGGPLHF. The CDR3 bases are TGTGCCAGCAGCCAGCTTGGGGGGCCCCTCCACTTT. This chain joins TRBV7-3 and TRBJ1-6, with D perhaps TRBD1 (5 bases). The germline CDR1 and CDR2 sequences are SGHTA and FQGTGA. The CDR3 consists of 12 residues. V gave up 5 bases and J gave up 13 bases, with 12 bases separating them.

The V gene is TRBV2, the J gene TRBJ2-5, with 11 bases fitting TRBD2. CDR3 length equals 13 residues. Germline V gene lookup returns CDR1 SNHLY and CDR2 FYNNEI. V lost 5 bases, J lost 4 bases, and 0 bases stayed unmatched. This chain's CDR3 is CASSTSGRETQYF. CDR3 DNA sequence: TGTGCCAGCAGTACTAGCGGGAGAGAGACCCAGTACTTC.

The rearrangement joins TRBV6-6 to TRBJ2-1, with 9 nucleotides matching TRBD2. The CDR3 has 16 amino acids. Germline V gene data show CDR1 as MNHNY and CDR2 as SVGAGI (reference sequence). Unmatched junction bases numbered 10, after V lost 7 bases and J lost 3 bases. CDR3 protein: CASTSVAGVHYNEQFF. CDR3 DNA: TGTGCCAGCACCTCCGTAGCGGGAGTACACTACAATGAGCAGTTCTTC.

The CDR3 loop is CASSPNRGRGYGYTF. CDR3 DNA sequence: TGCGCCAGCAGCCCAAACAGGGGGCGAGGGTATGGCTACACCTTC. The chain links TRBV4-3 to TRBJ1-2; TRBD1 matches at 9 bases. V lost 4 bases and J lost 5; bases outside the gene matches: 8. This CDR3 contains 15 residues. The germline CDR1 and CDR2 sequences are LGHNA and YSLEER.

The rearrangement links TRBV7-9 to TRBJ1-1, with a tentative D call TRBD1 (5 bases). Germline V gene sequence: CDR1 SEHNR, CDR2 FQNEAQ (reference sequence). The V end lost 5 bases, the J end lost 0 bases, and 7 bases lay between the germline ends. The CDR3 totals 13 residues. The CDR3 DNA sequence: TGTGCCAGCAGCCAACAGGTGAACACTGAAGCTTTCTTT. It translates to CASSQQVNTEAFF.

The chain uses TRBV6-4 and TRBJ2-3; tentative D call: TRBD2 (5 bases). The CDR3 sequence is 13 residues long. Germline lookup yields CDR1 MRHNA and CDR2 SNTAGT. V was trimmed by 4 bases and J by 2 bases, leaving 7 bases between them. The CDR3 sequence is CASSAGTTDTQYF. The CDR3 DNA follows: TGTGCCAGCAGTGCGGGAACCACAGATACGCAGTATTTT.

The chain is built from TRBV7-6 and TRBJ2-5, with 13 bases fitting TRBD2. Germline V gene lookup returns CDR1 SGHVS and CDR2 FNYEAQ. V was pared by 4 bases and J by 0 bases, with 5 bases of the junction left unmatched. The CDR3 loop spans 17 amino acids. The CDR3 spells CASSSGTSGKYQETQYF. CDR3 bases: TGTGCCAGCAGCTCCGGGACTAGCGGGAAGTACCAAGAGACCCAGTACTTC.

V usage is TRBV7-8 and J usage is TRBJ1-6; D is perhaps TRBD1 (5 bases). Germline V gene data show CDR1 as SGHVS and CDR2 as FQNEAQ. Trimming pared 7 bases from V and 7 bases from J, leaving 14 bases between. CDR3 length: 14 amino acids. CDR3 residues: CASTFGGGNSPLHF. In DNA, the CDR3 is TGTGCCAGCACTTTCGGTGGGGGGAATTCACCCCTCCACTTT. The complete variable domain, with remaining parts taken from reference TRBV7-8 and TRBJ1-6, reads GAGVSQSPRYKVAKRGQDVALRCDPISGHVSLFWYQQALGQGPEFLTYFQNEAQLDKSGLPSDRFFAERPEGSVSTLKIQRTQQEDSAVYLCASTFGGGNSPLHFGNGTRLTVT.

With regard to this clone: The junction shows a germline mismatch at one end, possibly a read error. The chain couples TRBV5-6 to TRBJ2-5; no clear D. This CDR3 region has 11 residues. Germline V gene lookup returns CDR1 SGHDT and CDR2 YYEEEE. The CDR3: CASSSQEAQYF. CDR3 coding DNA: TGTGCCAGCAGCTCCCAAGAGGCCCAGTACTTC. Full variable domain (remainder filled in from reference TRBV5-6 and TRBJ2-5): DAGVTQSPTHLIKTRGQQVTLRCSPKSGHDTVSWYQQALGQGPQFIFQYYEEEERQRGNFPDRFSGHQFPNYSSELNVNALLLGDSALYLCASSSQEAQYFGPGTRLLVL.

The chain carries TRBV5-4 and TRBJ2-6, with 8 bases lining up with TRBD1. The ends lost 3 bases at V and 0 bases at J; junction bases unmatched: 14. The CDR3 extends over 20 amino acids. Germline V gives CDR1 SGHNT, CDR2 YYREEE (reference sequence). The CDR3: CASSSDTPGQEISGANVLTF. CDR3 coding DNA: TGTGCCAGCAGCTCGGATACTCCGGGACAGGAAATCTCTGGGGCCAACGTCCTGACTTTC. The variable domain in full, with the rest retrieved from reference TRBV5-4 and TRBJ2-6, is ETGVTQSPTHLIKTRGQQVTLRCSSQSGHNTVSWYQQALGQGPQFIFQYYREEENGRGNFPPRFSGLQFPNYSSELNVNALELDDSALYLCASSSDTPGQEISGANVLTFGAGSRLTVL.

The V and J genes are TRBV6-4 and TRBJ2-1; 8 bases align to TRBD1. Trimming took 6 bases from V and 0 from J; bases not matched to a gene: 4. The CDR3 runs 15 residues. The germline V gene has CDR1 MRHNA and CDR2 SNTAGT. CDR3 sequence: CASRGQGSSYNEQFF. The CDR3 DNA reads as TGTGCCAGCAGAGGACAGGGTAGCTCCTACAATGAGCAGTTCTTC.

This sequence joins TRBV15 and TRBJ1-1; a weak D match, TRBD1 (6 bases). This CDR3 contains 15 residues. Per germline, CDR1 LNHNV and CDR2 YYDKDF (reference sequence). V was shortened by 1 base and J by 7 bases, with 16 bases between the two germline ends. CDR3 nucleotides: TGTGCCACCAGCAGAGTGTATGGGGGCTTGGGTGAAGCTTTCTTT. Protein: CATSRVYGGLGEAFF.

The gene calls are TRBV25-1 and TRBJ2-5; 8 bases match TRBD2. The tail of the sequence fits TRBJ2-7 better, so the J call may be wrong. CDR3 length: 15 amino acids. The germline V gene has CDR1 MGHDK and CDR2 SYGVNS. Here the CDR3 DNA reads TGTGCCAGCAGTTCCTGGGTAGCGGGGCCCTACGAGCAGTACTTC. It translates to CASSSWVAGPYEQYF.

V usage is TRBV9 and J usage is TRBJ1-1, with D uncertain. With 0 bases removed from V and 2 bases from J, the gap between germline ends came to 11 bases. CDR1 SGDLS and CDR2 YYNGEE come from the germline V gene. The CDR3 is 15 residues long. CDR3 protein: CASSVVSSVNTEAFF. The CDR3 nucleotides read TGTGCCAGCAGCGTAGTTTCGTCGGTCAACACTGAAGCTTTCTTT.

The J gene is TRBJ1-6, the V gene TRBV27; D is unresolved. CDR3 size: 22 residues. Trimming took 7 bases from V and 0 from J, leaving 31 bases between them. Germline V lookup: CDR1 MNHEY, CDR2 SMNVEV (reference sequence). CDR3 sequence reads: CASTPEARQTGGKSSYNSPLHF. Here the CDR3 DNA reads TGTGCCAGCACCCCCGAGGCCCGCCAAACCGGAGGGAAGAGCTCCTATAATTCACCCCTCCACTTT.

The chain recombines TRBV5-6 with TRBJ1-1, with D unresolved. CDR1 and CDR2 (germline): SGHDT, YYEEEE. The CDR3 has 13 amino acids. Trimming removed 0 bases at V and 1 base at J, with 4 bases between. This CDR3 reads CASSLAQNTEAFF. In DNA, the CDR3 is TGTGCCAGCAGCTTGGCCCAGAACACTGAAGCTTTCTTT.

V gene TRBV7-6 combines with J gene TRBJ2-3, with D maybe TRBD2 (5 bases). Trimming removed 1 base from V and 6 bases from J, with 11 bases in between. The length of the CDR3 is 14 residues. Germline V lookup: CDR1 SGHVS, CDR2 FNYEAQ. Written as DNA, the CDR3 is TGTGCCAGCAGCTTAGATCCGGGATCCGATACGCAGTATTTT. Protein product: CASSLDPGSDTQYF.